This T cell receptor (beta chain) is from a study of monozygotic twins with inflammatory bowel disease. Study-level points and caveats: TCRbeta inverse Simpson diversity was decreased in IBD patients versus healthy co-twins.

Germline V gene sequence: CDR1 SGDLS, CDR2 YYNGEE. The CDR3 covers 13 residues. A note on this clonotype: As yet, its antigen is unknown.

Each TCR library used about 3,200 ng of total RNA. Samples each yielded cDNA through eight separate reactions. UMIs that included a 6-nucleotide sample barcode were added by template switching, which took place during cDNA synthesis. From the 5' RACE reads, TCRdb lists one entry per CDR3 protein and no DNA. This sample's table has 400,000 to 500,000 distinct CDR3 sequences. Sequencing was done on a sample of blood. This TCR derives from a human donor with ulcerative colitis or Crohn's disease, or a healthy co-twin of an affected twin (not recorded which). The genes are TRBV9 and TRBJ2-2. CDR3 protein: CASSVAGTGELYF.